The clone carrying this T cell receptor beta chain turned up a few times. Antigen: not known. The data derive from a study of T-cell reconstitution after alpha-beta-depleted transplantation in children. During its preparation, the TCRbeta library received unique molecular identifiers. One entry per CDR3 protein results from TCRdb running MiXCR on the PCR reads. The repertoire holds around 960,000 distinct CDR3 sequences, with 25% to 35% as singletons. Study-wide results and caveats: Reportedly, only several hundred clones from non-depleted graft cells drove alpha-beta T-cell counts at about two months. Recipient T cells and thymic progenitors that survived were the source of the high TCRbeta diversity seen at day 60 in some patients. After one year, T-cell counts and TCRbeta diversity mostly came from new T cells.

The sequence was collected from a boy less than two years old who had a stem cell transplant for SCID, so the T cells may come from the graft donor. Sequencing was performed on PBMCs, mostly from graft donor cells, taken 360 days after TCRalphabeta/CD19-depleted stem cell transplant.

CDR3 in DNA: TGCGCCAGCAGCTTGGGCGGGGGCGATTCCTACAATGAGCAGTTCTTC. Its translation is CASSLGGGDSYNEQFF. This chain links TRBV5-1 with TRBJ2-1, with a weak D call TRBD2 (7 bases). V dropped 0 bases and J dropped 1 base, with 11 bases sitting between them. The CDR3 extends over 16 amino acids. Germline loops: CDR1 SGHRS, CDR2 YFSETQ.